This TCR beta chain emerged from a study of T cell responses to AZD1222 COVID-19 vaccine. Notes on the study in general: Just six people given AZD1222 tested seropositive at baseline.

Remarks on this clone: What it recognizes is unknown.

Clones were read by immunoSEQ multiplex PCR, and TCRdb kept only the in-frame ones, dropping some. The sample has approximately 81,000 clones, roughly 85% seen once; the top ten hold 1.3%. V was shortened by 6 bases and J by 0 bases, with 9 bases between the two germline ends. CDR3 length: 13 residues. Germline assignment: CDR1 SQVTM and CDR2 ANQGSEA. The receptor was isolated from an adult who received the AZD1222 COVID-19 vaccine. The chain recombines TRBV29-1 with TRBJ1-5; D gene unclear. The sequences come from peripheral blood, collected 28 days after the second AZD1222 dose. CDR3: CSVAEASNQPQHF. As DNA, the CDR3 is TGCAGCGTAGCCGAGGCTAGCAATCAGCCCCAGCATTTT.